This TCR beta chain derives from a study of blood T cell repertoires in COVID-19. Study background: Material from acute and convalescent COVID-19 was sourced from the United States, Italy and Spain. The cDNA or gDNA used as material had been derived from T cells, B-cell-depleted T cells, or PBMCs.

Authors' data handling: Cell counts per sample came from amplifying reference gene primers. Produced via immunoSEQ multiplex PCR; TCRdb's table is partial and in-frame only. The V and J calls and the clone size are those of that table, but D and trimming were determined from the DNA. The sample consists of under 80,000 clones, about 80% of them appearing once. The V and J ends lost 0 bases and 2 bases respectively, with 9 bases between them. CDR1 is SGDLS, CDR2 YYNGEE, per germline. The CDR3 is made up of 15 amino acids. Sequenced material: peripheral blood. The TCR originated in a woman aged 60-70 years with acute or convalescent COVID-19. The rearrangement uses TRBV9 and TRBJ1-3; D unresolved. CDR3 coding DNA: TGTGCCAGCAGCGTAGACGGGGAGACTGGAAACACCATATATTTT. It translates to CASSVDGETGNTIYF.